The 21 T cell receptor beta chains reported below all come from one sample, sequenced in a study of OX40 agonist ivuxolimab in advanced cancers. The assay was immunoSEQ multiplex PCR, and TCRdb's table has in-frame clones only and misses some. The sample has fewer than 110,000 clones; approximately 89% are singletons. The specimen was CD4+ or CD8+ T cells sorted from blood, collected in a trial of the OX40 agonist ivuxolimab. These receptors all stem from an adult with an advanced solid tumor such as melanoma, head and neck, liver or kidney cancer.

This chain connects TRBV7-9 to TRBJ2-5, with a weak D call TRBD2 (7 bases). Trimming left V 4 bases short and J 5 bases short, with 17 bases between. The germline V gene encodes CDR1 SEHNR and CDR2 FQNEAQ (reference sequence). CDR3 size: 15 residues. The DNA for the CDR3 is TGTGCCAGCAGCTCCTCCTGGGGGGGCGGGGAGACCCAGTACTTC. This sequence encodes CASSSSWGGGETQYF. Together with reference TRBV7-9 and TRBJ2-5, the CDR3 gives the full variable domain: DTGVSQNPRHKITKRGQNVTFRCDPISEHNRLYWYRQTLGQGPEFLTYFQNEAQLEKSRLLSDRFSAERPKGSFSTLEIQRTEQGDSAMYLCASSSSWGGGETQYFGPGTRLLVL.

The chain links TRBV9 to TRBJ1-2; TRBD1 matches at 7 bases. The CDR3 covers 14 residues. The germline V gene has CDR1 SGDLS and CDR2 YYNGEE. Losses at the gene ends were 0 bases for V and 7 bases for J; bases not matched to a gene: 6. The CDR3 reads CASSVEGGGGGYTF. Here the CDR3 DNA reads TGTGCCAGCAGCGTAGAAGGGGGCGGTGGTGGCTACACCTTC.

This sequence joins TRBV6-5 and TRBJ1-1, with D perhaps TRBD1 (5 bases). This CDR3 contains 15 residues. Germline assignment: CDR1 MNHEY and CDR2 SVGAGI. Trimming removed 10 bases from V and 1 base from J, with 19 bases in between. The CDR3 here is CATHQMDGGNTEAFF. The CDR3 DNA is TGTGCCACTCACCAAATGGACGGGGGGAACACTGAAGCTTTCTTT.

The genes are TRBV5-5 and TRBJ1-2; D unclear. From germline, CDR1 is SGHKS and CDR2 YYEKEE (reference sequence). The CDR3 runs 16 residues. Trimming pared 2 bases from V and 1 base from J, leaving 15 bases between. CDR3 in amino acids: CASSLSDNPYNYGYTF. CDR3 coding DNA: TGTGCCAGCAGCTTAAGTGATAACCCCTATAACTATGGCTACACCTTC.

J is TRBJ2-7 and V is TRBV18, with 9 bases that match TRBD2. After removal of 5 bases from V and 2 bases from J, the junction contained 7 bases not matched to a gene. Germline CDR1 is KGHSH and CDR2 is LQKENI. This CDR3 spans 15 amino acids. The CDR3: CASSTGLAPTYEQYF. The CDR3 DNA reads TGTGCCAGCTCAACTGGACTAGCGCCTACCTACGAGCAGTACTTC.

The chain links TRBV6-1 to TRBJ2-4; 7 nucleotides match TRBD2. Looked up from germline, CDR1 is MNHNS and CDR2 is SASEGT. The CDR3 covers 15 residues. V shed 3 bases and J 1 base; nucleotides not matched to a gene: 3. CDR3 DNA: TGTGCCAGCAGTGATAGCGGGTTGGCCAAAAACATTCAGTACTTC. This gives the protein CASSDSGLAKNIQYF.

V is TRBV5-1 and J is TRBJ2-7, with 7 bases fitting TRBD1. With V trimmed by 4 bases and J by 2 bases, 15 bases remained unmatched. The CDR3 runs to 17 residues. Germline CDR1 SGHRS, CDR2 YFSETQ. CDR3 bases: TGCGCCAGCAGCACGGGACAAGGGGGCGCTGGTACCTACGAGCAGTACTTC. Its protein is CASSTGQGGAGTYEQYF.

This rearrangement joins TRBV7-2 to TRBJ2-2; D may be TRBD2 (5 bases). This CDR3 has 15 amino acids. Germline values: CDR1 SGHTA, CDR2 FQGNSA. V lost 3 bases to trimming and J lost 6 bases, with 14 bases between them. The CDR3 DNA sequence: TGTGCCAGCAGCTTGAGAGGGCCGCTAGCCGGGGAGCTGTTTTTT. Its translation is CASSLRGPLAGELFF.

The chain couples TRBV28 to TRBJ1-5; D not resolved. This CDR3 contains 15 residues. V was shortened by 2 bases and J by 7 bases, with 15 bases between the two germline ends. CDR1 and CDR2 from the germline V gene are MDHEN and SYDVKM. CDR3 sequence (DNA): TGTGCCAGCAGTTTAGTCGACGGCTACCCGCAGCCCCAGCATTTT. Its translation is CASSLVDGYPQPQHF.

This rearrangement joins TRBV2 to TRBJ2-7; D is possibly TRBD1 (6 bases). Trimming pared 5 bases from V and 0 bases from J, leaving 14 bases between. Germline-derived CDR1 and CDR2 are SNHLY and FYNNEI. The CDR3 sequence is 15 residues long. Here the CDR3 DNA reads TGTGCCAGCAGTATTTGGACAGCGACCTCCTACGAGCAGTACTTC. It codes for CASSIWTATSYEQYF. The variable domain in full, completed from reference TRBV2 and TRBJ2-7, reads EPEVTQTPSHQVTQMGQEVILRCVPISNHLYFYWYRQILGQKVEFLVSFYNNEISEKSEIFDDQFSVERPDGSNFTLKIRSTKLEDSAMYFCASSIWTATSYEQYFGPGTRLTVT.

This sequence joins TRBV6-5 and TRBJ2-7; TRBD1 matches 8 bases. V lost 6 bases to trimming and J lost 3 bases; unmatched junction nucleotides: 7. There are 14 residues in the CDR3. Germline V gene sequence: CDR1 MNHEY, CDR2 SVGAGI. Here the CDR3 DNA reads TGTGCCAGCAGGCGCGGACAGGGACACTACGAGCAGTACTTC. Translation: CASRRGQGHYEQYF.

The chain links TRBV28 to TRBJ2-1; 9 positions agree with TRBD1. This CDR3 is built from 16 residues. The germline CDR1 and CDR2 sequences are MDHEN and SYDVKM. The ends lost 7 bases at V and 2 bases at J; junction bases unmatched: 9. The CDR3, as DNA: TGTGCCAGCACCACCCCGGGACAGGGCACCTACAATGAGCAGTTCTTC. Translating it yields CASTTPGQGTYNEQFF.

The chain uses TRBV6-1 and TRBJ2-7; D gene ambiguous. The CDR3 spans 15 residues. Trimming removed 1 base at V and 7 bases at J, with 17 bases between. Germline V gives CDR1 MNHNS, CDR2 SASEGT. DNA of the CDR3: TGTGCCAGCAGTGAAGGAACTACCCATTCTCCGGAGCAGTACTTC. Translated, it gives CASSEGTTHSPEQYF.

The chain employs TRBV10-1 and TRBJ2-1; D might be TRBD1 (6 bases). V lost 6 bases, J lost 7 bases, and 7 bases lay in between. Germline lookup yields CDR1 WNHNN and CDR2 SYGVQD (reference sequence). The CDR3 has 11 residues. The CDR3 spells CASSRGNEQFF. CDR3 in DNA: TGCGCCAGCAGCAGGGGTAATGAGCAGTTCTTC.

For the CDR3, the DNA is TGTGCCAGCAGACCCGTGCCCTCCGGGGGGCTAGGGGGCAATCAGCCCCAGCATTTT. Translation: CASRPVPSGGLGGNQPQHF. The genes are TRBV2 and TRBJ1-5, with a tentative D call TRBD1 (6 bases). There are 19 residues in the CDR3. Trimming removed 6 bases at V and 2 bases at J, with 26 bases between. Per the germline V gene, CDR1 is SNHLY and CDR2 is FYNNEI.

This chain joins TRBV7-6 and TRBJ2-5; 10 bases map to TRBD1. The CDR3 is made up of 17 amino acids. V shed 5 bases and J 4 bases; nucleotides not matched to a gene: 13. Germline loops: CDR1 SGHVS, CDR2 FNYEAQ. CDR3 in DNA: TGTGCCAGCAGCCCTGGCTGGGGACAGGGGATGGCAGAGACCCAGTACTTC. This translates into CASSPGWGQGMAETQYF.

The CDR3 reads CASSSRFGGGGEKLFF. The CDR3 DNA reads TGTGCCAGCAGCTCACGGTTCGGAGGAGGTGGTGAAAAACTGTTTTTT. This chain connects TRBV7-8 to TRBJ1-4; D gene unclear. The V gene's germline CDR1 is SGHVS and CDR2 FQNEAQ. CDR3 length: 16 amino acids. Trimming pared 4 bases from V and 7 bases from J, leaving 19 bases between.

J is TRBJ1-6 and V is TRBV27; D is uncertain. Trimming removed 5 bases from V and 7 bases from J, with 9 bases in between. This CDR3 region has 13 residues. Looked up from germline, CDR1 is MNHEY and CDR2 is SMNVEV (reference sequence). CDR3 protein: CASSIMPNSPLHF. CDR3 nucleotides: TGTGCCAGCAGTATAATGCCGAATTCACCCCTCCACTTT.

The chain is built from TRBV28 and TRBJ2-3; D call uncertain. CDR1 and CDR2 from the germline V gene are MDHEN and SYDVKM. The CDR3 has 13 residues. V lost 8 bases, J lost 5 bases, and 14 bases lay in between. CDR3 loop: CASAPGVRDTQYF. CDR3 bases: TGTGCCAGCGCCCCCGGCGTAAGAGATACGCAGTATTTT.

The chain links TRBV28 to TRBJ1-5, with a weak D call TRBD1 (5 bases). V was cut by 7 bases and J by 0 bases, with 13 bases left in between. Germline CDR1 is MDHEN and CDR2 is SYDVKM. This CDR3 region has 15 residues. The CDR3 sequence is CASNTGTASNQPQHF. DNA for the CDR3: TGTGCCAGCAATACTGGGACGGCTAGCAATCAGCCCCAGCATTTT.

The V and J genes are TRBV5-1 and TRBJ1-4; a weak D match, TRBD1 (5 bases). Trimming removed 0 bases from V and 3 bases from J, with 12 bases in between. In germline, CDR1 is SGHRS, CDR2 YFSETQ. The CDR3 loop spans 16 amino acids. The CDR3 sequence: CASSLGRAGPNEKLFF. Here the CDR3 DNA reads TGCGCCAGCAGCTTGGGTCGGGCAGGGCCTAATGAAAAACTGTTTTTT.